This T cell receptor beta chain was captured by sequencing in a study of shared clonotypes between healthy human individuals. Notes on the study in general: Around 5% was the fraction of naive CD4 clonotypes found shared across several donors.

Points on this clone: Its antigen is undetermined.

This table comes from immunoSEQ multiplex PCR, and its TCRdb copy is limited to in-frame clones, with some not included. The sample has more than 2,000,000 clones; more than 90% are singletons. The TCR was taken from a man in his late teens or twenties in good health. What was sequenced was naive CD4+ T cells sorted from blood. Sample subset: CD45RA+ positively selected.

The CDR3 DNA follows: TGTGCCAGCAGCTTGGGACGAGGGTCGAGTAATTCACCCCTCCACTTT. It codes for CASSLGRGSSNSPLHF. The chain recombines TRBV5-6 with TRBJ1-6; D gene unclear. Germline CDR1 SGHDT, CDR2 YYEEEE. Trimming left V 0 bases short and J 6 bases short, with 13 bases between. The CDR3 is made up of 16 amino acids.